A single T cell receptor beta chain is shown here with its context. Antigen: not known. This record comes from a study of CD8+CD57+ T cells in acquired aplastic anemia. General study results and limits: CD8+CD57+ cells (from patients) displayed lower diversity than the total CD4+ and CD8+ pools did. CD8+ Simpson's diversity showed no significant patient-control difference.

Patients chosen for sequencing had shown CD8+CD57+ cell expansion by flow cytometry. Blood sampling was performed on the patients, and none of them had received therapy by then. The CD8+CD57+ cell fraction, enriched with beads, gave a mean 1.6 ug DNA. CDR1 is SGHRS, CDR2 YFSETQ, per germline. The CDR3 covers 16 residues. J lost 5 bases, V lost 0 bases, and 10 bases had no gene match. TCR beta VDJ and CDR3 were profiled, and genomic DNA was the template. TCRdb re-analysed the reads in MiXCR, keeping a single row per CDR3 protein. The sample holds roughly 17,000 distinct CDR3 sequences; under 40% are singletons and the top ten take 80% to 90%.

Specimen: CD8+CD57+ T cells sorted from PBMCs. Subset denoted: bead-enriched CD8+CD57+ effector memory T cells from SAA patients. This clonotype was sampled from a human donor with aplastic anemia. The chain couples TRBV5-1 to TRBJ2-7; 8 nucleotides line up with TRBD2. The CDR3 nucleotides are TGCGCCAGCAGCTTGGTGTCCGGGGGGGAGTCCCACGAGCAGTACTTC. Amino acids: CASSLVSGGESHEQYF. Full variable domain (rest looked up from reference TRBV5-1 and TRBJ2-7): KAGVTQTPRYLIKTRGQQVTLSCSPISGHRSVSWYQQTPGQGLQFLFEYFSETQRNKGNFPGRFSGRQFSNSRSEMNVSTLELGDSALYLCASSLVSGGESHEQYFGPGTRLTVT.